What follows describes a single TCR beta chain. The antigen is not known. With 3 bases removed from V and 3 bases from J, the gap between germline ends came to 24 bases. The CDR3 covers 19 residues. Per germline, CDR1 SGHNT and CDR2 YENEEA. The PCR used 60 Vbeta and 13 Jbeta primers. Repertoires were generated with immunoSEQ multiplex PCR, while TCRdb's copy carries only in-frame clones and drops some. The data show under 150,000 clones, about three quarters seen once. The source of the sample is a study of cytomegalovirus exposure and HLA in healthy donors. General observations from the study: While the bulk of TCR sequences proved rare, some public TCRs turned up in many donors. When presence/absence was analysed, sequencing depth was taken to be roughly uniform across donors.

V is TRBV11-3 and J is TRBJ1-5, with a weak D call TRBD1 (6 bases). This sequence was found in a woman in her forties in good health and CMV-seronegative. The sample consisted of PBMCs. CDR3 protein: CASSFRTVRIRRNNQPQHF. The CDR3 DNA reads TGTGCCAGCAGCTTCCGGACAGTACGGATAAGGCGGAACAATCAGCCCCAGCATTTT.